Below, one T cell receptor (beta chain) is given with its context. The CDR3 length is 13 residues. V lost 4 bases to trimming and J lost 0 bases, with 7 bases between them. The germline CDR1 and CDR2 sequences are SGHRS and YFSETQ. This sample stems from a study of T cells after somatic rescue of genetic block. The protocol was immunoSEQ multiplex PCR, while the TCRdb copy is restricted to in-frame clones and leaves out a portion. The sample records 10,000 to 15,000 clones, under 80% being singletons. The sequence was collected from a boy between 5 and 17 years old. The chain is built from TRBV5-1 and TRBJ1-2; D gene unclear. The sequencing sample was made of peripheral blood mononuclear cells (PBMCs). This CDR3 reads CASSVQTNYGYTF. DNA for the CDR3: TGCGCCAGCAGCGTACAGACTAACTATGGCTACACCTTC.